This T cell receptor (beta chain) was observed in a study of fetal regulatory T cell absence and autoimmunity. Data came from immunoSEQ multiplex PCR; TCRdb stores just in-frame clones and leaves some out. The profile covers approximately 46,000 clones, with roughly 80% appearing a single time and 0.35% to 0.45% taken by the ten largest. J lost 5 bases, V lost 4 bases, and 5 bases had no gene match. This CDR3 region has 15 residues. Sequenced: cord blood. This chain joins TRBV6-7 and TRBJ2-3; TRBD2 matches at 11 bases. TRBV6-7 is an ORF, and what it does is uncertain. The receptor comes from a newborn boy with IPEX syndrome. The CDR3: CASSSLAGGGDTQYF. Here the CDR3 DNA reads TGTGCCAGCAGTTCCCTAGCGGGGGGCGGAGATACGCAGTATTTT.